This entry lists 18 T cell receptor beta chains sequenced from one sample in a study of blood T cell repertoires in COVID-19. The table came from immunoSEQ multiplex PCR; TCRdb's copy has only in-frame clones and leaves some out. The sample contains some 270,000 clones, nearly 90% of which appear only once. Sequencing was done on a sample of PBMCs or T cells enriched from blood (not recorded which). These receptors all come from a woman in her sixties or seventies who had recovered from COVID-19.

The V and J genes are TRBV5-1 and TRBJ2-3, with D possibly TRBD1 on 6 matching bases. Germline values: CDR1 SGHRS, CDR2 YFSETQ. This CDR3 is built from 16 residues. The V and J ends lost 3 bases and 0 bases respectively, with 14 bases between them. CDR3 residues: CASSSYGQTSTDTQYF. The CDR3 nucleotides read TGCGCCAGCAGCTCCTATGGACAGACTAGCACAGATACGCAGTATTTT.

J is TRBJ1-4 and V is TRBV28, with TRBD1 matching over 8 bases. V lost 8 bases and J lost 7; bases outside the gene matches: 9. The CDR3 has 14 residues. In germline, CDR1 is MDHEN, CDR2 SYDVKM. The CDR3 coding sequence is TGTGCCAGCCAGCCAGGGGGCATTGGTGAAAAACTGTTTTTT. Its translation: CASQPGGIGEKLFF.

The chain links TRBV7-3 to TRBJ1-2; D is perhaps TRBD1 (5 bases). V was trimmed by 2 bases and J by 1 base, leaving 8 bases between them. CDR3 length equals 14 residues. The germline V gene has CDR1 SGHTA and CDR2 FQGTGA. The CDR3 loop reads CASSLQGDNYGYTF. The CDR3 bases are TGTGCCAGCAGCTTACAGGGTGATAACTATGGCTACACCTTC.

The chain carries TRBV5-5 and TRBJ2-3, with 9 bases lining up with TRBD2. J lost 1 base, V lost 4 bases, and 7 bases had no gene match. Germline assignment: CDR1 SGHKS and CDR2 YYEKEE (reference sequence). This CDR3 is built from 16 residues. Here the CDR3 reads CASSARTSAGTDTQYF. Here the CDR3 DNA reads TGTGCCAGCAGCGCTAGGACTAGCGCTGGCACAGATACGCAGTATTTT.

The V call is TRBV6-6, the J call TRBJ1-1; 10 bases are a match to TRBD1. After removal of 0 bases from V and 4 bases from J, the junction contained 2 bases not matched to a gene. This CDR3 region has 15 residues. Germline values: CDR1 MNHNY, CDR2 SVGAGI (reference sequence). CDR3 DNA sequence: TGTGCCAGCAGTTACTCAGGACAGGGGGGCACTGAAGCTTTCTTT. It encodes CASSYSGQGGTEAFF.

The chain uses TRBV30 and TRBJ1-2; D unresolved. CDR1 and CDR2 from the germline V gene are GTSNPN and SVGIG (reference sequence). This CDR3 region has 12 residues. V was trimmed by 3 bases and J by 2 bases, leaving 7 bases between them. This CDR3 reads CAWRKQNYGYTF. The CDR3 DNA is TGTGCCTGGAGGAAACAGAACTATGGCTACACCTTC.

The chain recombines TRBV19 with TRBJ1-3, with TRBD1 identical over 8 bases. V lost 8 bases to trimming and J lost 0 bases; unmatched junction nucleotides: 6. Germline CDR1 LNHDA, CDR2 SQIVND (reference sequence). The CDR3 has 15 amino acids. This CDR3 is CASGSRGPSGNTIYF. The CDR3 DNA follows: TGTGCCAGTGGGAGCAGGGGGCCCTCTGGAAACACCATATATTTT.

The V call is TRBV5-1, the J call TRBJ1-5; D may be TRBD1 (6 bases). The germline CDR1 and CDR2 sequences are SGHRS and YFSETQ. The CDR3 loop spans 15 amino acids. Trimming pared 6 bases from V and 5 bases from J, leaving 18 bases between. The CDR3 DNA is TGCGCCAGCACCCCCTCGGGGGGGCCGTATCAGCCCCAGCATTTT. Translating it yields CASTPSGGPYQPQHF. The full variable domain, rest sourced from reference TRBV5-1 and TRBJ1-5, is KAGVTQTPRYLIKTRGQQVTLSCSPISGHRSVSWYQQTPGQGLQFLFEYFSETQRNKGNFPGRFSGRQFSNSRSEMNVSTLELGDSALYLCASTPSGGPYQPQHFGDGTRLSIL.

The CDR3 loop reads CASSLTRTGNTGELFF. CDR3 DNA: TGTGCCAGCAGCTTAACCCGGACAGGCAACACCGGGGAGCTGTTTTTT. The V and J genes are TRBV7-9 and TRBJ2-2, with 7 bases aligning to TRBD1. This CDR3 region has 16 residues. The V segment lost 2 bases and the J segment 2 bases; nucleotides outside the gene matches: 5. Germline-derived CDR1 and CDR2 are SEHNR and FQNEAQ (reference sequence).

The V call is TRBV3-1 (or the pseudogene TRBV3-2), the J call TRBJ2-5; TRBD2 aligns across 10 bases. Germline lookup yields CDR1 LGHDT and CDR2 YNNKEL (reference sequence). V lost 4 bases and J lost 4; bases outside the gene matches: 6. The CDR3 loop spans 15 amino acids. CDR3 bases: TGTGCCAGCAGCCCCCTAGCGGGGGCCGGAGAGACCCAGTACTTC. It codes for CASSPLAGAGETQYF.

This clone was observed once. The V and J genes are TRBV19 and TRBJ1-2, with D hard to call. V lost 4 bases to trimming and J lost 6 bases, with 12 bases between them. This CDR3 contains 13 residues. Germline CDR1 is LNHDA and CDR2 is SQIVND (reference sequence). Here the CDR3 reads CASSRVEGDGYTF. The CDR3 DNA follows: TGTGCCAGTAGTAGGGTCGAGGGCGATGGCTACACCTTC. The whole variable domain, filled in from reference TRBV19 and TRBJ1-2, reads DGGITQSPKYLFRKEGQNVTLSCEQNLNHDAMYWYRQDPGQGLRLIYYSQIVNDFQKGDIAEGYSVSREKKESFPLTVTSAQKNPTAFYLCASSRVEGDGYTFGSGTRLTVV.

The chain couples TRBV2 to TRBJ2-1, with D tentatively TRBD1 (6 bases). The CDR3 runs 12 residues. CDR1 is SNHLY, CDR2 FYNNEI, per germline. The germline V and J ends were trimmed by 4 bases and 6 bases, with 7 bases remaining between them. The CDR3 coding sequence is TGTGCCAGCAGTGGGGACACCAATGAGCAGTTCTTC. Protein sequence: CASSGDTNEQFF.

This rearrangement joins TRBV11-2 to TRBJ2-1; 10 bases agree with TRBD2. CDR3 size: 17 residues. Germline V gene data show CDR1 as SGHAT and CDR2 as FQNNGV. V trimming: 1 base; J trimming: 13 bases; junction bases outside the gene matches: 16. For the CDR3, the DNA is TGTGCCAGCAGCTTAGGGAGACTAGCGGGTAGAAACCAAGGACAGTTCTTC. Translated, it gives CASSLGRLAGRNQGQFF.

The chain combines TRBV4-1 with TRBJ1-2; a possible D gene is TRBD1 (5 bases). V shed 0 bases and J shed 5 bases, with 10 bases lying between them. CDR3 length: 14 amino acids. CDR1 MGHRA and CDR2 YSYEKL come from the germline V gene. The DNA for the CDR3 is TGCGCCAGCAGCCAAGAGGTTGGGGGGTATGGCTACACCTTC. Encoded protein: CASSQEVGGYGYTF.

This clone was detected only once. The gene calls are TRBV29-1 and TRBJ1-6; a weak D match, TRBD1 (6 bases). V lost 6 bases and J lost 5, with 17 bases in between. The V gene's germline CDR1 is SQVTM and CDR2 ANQGSEA. This CDR3 region has 15 residues. The CDR3 reads CSVRDTGGNNSPLHF. The CDR3 bases are TGCAGCGTCCGGGACACGGGCGGTAATAATTCACCCCTCCACTTT.

This chain uses TRBV10-3 with TRBJ2-2; the match to TRBD2 covers 8 bases. There are 15 residues in the CDR3. J gave up 2 bases and V 6 bases, and 5 bases lay outside the gene matches. Germline V CDR1 and CDR2: ENHRY, SYGVKD. CDR3 nucleotide sequence: TGTGCCATCAGAATAGCGGGGCCAAACACCGGGGAGCTGTTTTTT. Translated, it gives CAIRIAGPNTGELFF.

This chain connects TRBV19 to TRBJ2-7; 7 bases match TRBD1. The CDR3 is 14 amino acids. Looked up from germline, CDR1 is LNHDA and CDR2 is SQIVND (reference sequence). V lost 3 bases and J lost 0; bases outside the gene matches: 2. The CDR3 reads CASSIRGNSYEQYF. The CDR3 DNA follows: TGTGCCAGTAGTATCAGGGGGAACTCCTACGAGCAGTACTTC.

This clone was found once. The chain links TRBV12-3 or TRBV12-4 to TRBJ1-2; possible D gene TRBD1, 5 bases. V lost 4 bases, J lost 7 bases, and 13 bases lay in between. The CDR3 covers 13 residues. CDR3 sequence reads: CASSSTGVVGYTF. The CDR3, as DNA: TGTGCCAGCAGTTCCACGGGGGTTGTTGGCTACACCTTC.